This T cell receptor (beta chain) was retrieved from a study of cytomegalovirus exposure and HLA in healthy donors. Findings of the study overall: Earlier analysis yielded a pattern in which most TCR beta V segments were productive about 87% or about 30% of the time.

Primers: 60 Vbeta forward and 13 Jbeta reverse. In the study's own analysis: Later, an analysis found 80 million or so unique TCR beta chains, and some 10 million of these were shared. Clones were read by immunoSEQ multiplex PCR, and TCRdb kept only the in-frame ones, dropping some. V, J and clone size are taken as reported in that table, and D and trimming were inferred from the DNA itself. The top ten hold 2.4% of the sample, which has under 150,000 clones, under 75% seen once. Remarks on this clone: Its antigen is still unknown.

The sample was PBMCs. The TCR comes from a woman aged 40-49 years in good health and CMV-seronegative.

The CDR3 DNA is TGCAGCGTTGAGGGCAGGGGCGTTAACTATGGCTACACCTTC. Amino acid sequence: CSVEGRGVNYGYTF. V and J are TRBV29-1 and TRBJ1-2; weak D call: TRBD1 (6 bases). The CDR3 runs 14 residues. Looked up from germline, CDR1 is SQVTM and CDR2 is ANQGSEA. The V end lost 3 bases, the J end lost 1 base, and 12 bases lay between the germline ends.